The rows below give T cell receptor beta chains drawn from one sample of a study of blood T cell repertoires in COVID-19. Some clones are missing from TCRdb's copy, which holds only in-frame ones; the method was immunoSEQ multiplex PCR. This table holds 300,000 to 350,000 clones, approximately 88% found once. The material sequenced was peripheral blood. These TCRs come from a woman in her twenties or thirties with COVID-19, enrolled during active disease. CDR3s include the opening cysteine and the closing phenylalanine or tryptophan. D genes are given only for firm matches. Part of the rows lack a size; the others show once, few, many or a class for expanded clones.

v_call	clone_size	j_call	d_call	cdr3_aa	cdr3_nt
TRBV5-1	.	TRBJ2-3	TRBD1	CASGNWDRGTDTQYF	TGCGCCAGCGGGAATTGGGACAGGGGCACAGATACGCAGTATTTT
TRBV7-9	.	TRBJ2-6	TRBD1	CASSRLRDRDSGANVLTF	TGTGCCAGCAGCCGACTCCGGGACAGGGACTCTGGGGCCAACGTCCTGACTTTC
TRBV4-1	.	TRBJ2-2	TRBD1	CASSQDGQGAVGELFF	TGCGCCAGCAGCCAAGATGGACAGGGGGCGGTCGGGGAGCTGTTTTTT
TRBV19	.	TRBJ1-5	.	CASSSGRNQPQHF	TGTGCCAGTAGTAGCGGGCGGAATCAGCCCCAGCATTTT
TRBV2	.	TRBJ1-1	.	CASGGNTEAFF	TGTGCCAGTGGAGGGAATACTGAAGCTTTCTTT
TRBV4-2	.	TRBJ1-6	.	CASSQDSRQGAGNSPLHF	TGTGCCAGCAGCCAAGATTCCCGGCAGGGAGCGGGTAATTCACCCCTCCACTTT
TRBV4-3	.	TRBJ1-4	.	CASSLVAANEKLFF	TGCGCCAGCAGCCTGGTGGCGGCTAATGAAAAACTGTTTTTT
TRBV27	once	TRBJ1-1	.	CASSLSYSGNTEAFF	TGTGCCAGCAGTTTATCGTATAGTGGGAACACTGAAGCTTTCTTT
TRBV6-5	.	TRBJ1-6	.	CASSYLEESSPLHF	TGTGCCAGCAGTTACTTAGAGGAGAGTTCACCCCTCCACTTT
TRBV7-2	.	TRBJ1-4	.	CASSYRGGATNEKLFF	TGTGCCAGCAGCTACCGAGGAGGGGCGACTAATGAAAAACTGTTTTTT
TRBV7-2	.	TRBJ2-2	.	CASRPGLPNTGELFF	TGTGCCAGCAGACCCGGACTACCAAACACCGGGGAGCTGTTTTTT
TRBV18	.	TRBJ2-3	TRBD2	CASSPSLTASGGNTDTQYF	TGTGCCAGCTCCCCCTCTTTGACGGCCAGCGGGGGAAACACAGATACGCAGTATTTT
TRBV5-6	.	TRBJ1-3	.	CASSPNLRGSGNTIYF	TGTGCCAGCAGCCCAAACCTTAGAGGTTCTGGAAACACCATATATTTT
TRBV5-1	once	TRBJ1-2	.	CASSLGQYYGYTF	TGCGCCAGCAGCCTCGGACAGTACTATGGCTACACCTTC
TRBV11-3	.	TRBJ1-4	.	CASSLDSGIEGEKLFF	TGTGCCAGCAGCTTAGATTCAGGTATCGAAGGTGAAAAACTGTTTTTT
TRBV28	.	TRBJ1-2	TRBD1	CASGLQGDRTNYGYTF	TGTGCCAGCGGACTGCAGGGGGACAGAACTAACTATGGCTACACCTTC
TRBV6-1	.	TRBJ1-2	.	CASSEGSGSRGYTF	TGTGCCAGCAGTGAAGGTTCCGGGTCCCGGGGCTACACCTTC
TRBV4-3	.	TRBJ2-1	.	CASSQVPASSYNEQFF	TGCGCCAGCAGCCAAGTCCCCGCGAGCTCCTACAATGAGCAGTTCTTC
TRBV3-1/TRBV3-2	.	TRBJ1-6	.	CASSRRGGESPLHF	TGTGCCAGCAGTCGTAGGGGGGGCGAGTCACCCCTCCACTTT
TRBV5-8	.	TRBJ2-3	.	CASSSGLKAYF	TGTGCCAGCAGCTCGGGACTTAAGGCGTATTTT
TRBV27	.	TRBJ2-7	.	CASITTYPRDTSYEQYF	TGTGCCAGCATTACCACCTACCCTCGGGACACCTCCTACGAGCAGTACTTC
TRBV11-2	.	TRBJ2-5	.	CASSPDYRVETQYF	TGTGCCAGCAGCCCAGACTACCGGGTTGAGACCCAGTACTTC
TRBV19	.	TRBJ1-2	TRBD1	CASSIGQGNYGYTF	TGTGCCAGTAGTATAGGACAGGGGAACTATGGCTACACCTTC
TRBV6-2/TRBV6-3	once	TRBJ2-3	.	CASSYTSTDTQYF	TGTGCCAGCAGTTACACTAGCACAGATACGCAGTATTTT
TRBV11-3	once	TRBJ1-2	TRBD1	CASSSVDRGLNGYTF	TGTGCCAGCAGCTCCGTGGACAGGGGGCTCAATGGCTACACCTTC
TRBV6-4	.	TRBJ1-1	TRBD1	CASSDASGTGTEAFF	TGTGCCAGCAGTGACGCCTCCGGGACAGGAACTGAAGCTTTCTTT
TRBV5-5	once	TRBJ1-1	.	CASSLGHMNTEAFF	TGTGCCAGCAGCTTGGGACATATGAACACTGAAGCTTTCTTT
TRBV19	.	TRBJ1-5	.	CASTFSIYSNQPQHF	TGTGCCAGTACCTTCAGTATTTATAGCAATCAGCCCCAGCATTTT
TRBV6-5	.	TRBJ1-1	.	CASSYGGMNTEAFF	TGTGCCAGCAGTTACGGGGGGATGAACACTGAAGCTTTCTTT
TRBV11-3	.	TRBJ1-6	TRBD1	CASSGQGNSPLHF	TGTGCCAGCAGCGGACAGGGAAATTCACCCCTCCACTTT
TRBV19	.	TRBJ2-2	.	CASSIQAVDTGELFF	TGTGCCAGTAGTATTCAAGCGGTGGACACCGGGGAGCTGTTTTTT
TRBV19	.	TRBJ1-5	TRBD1	CASSGTGGRQPQHF	TGTGCCAGTAGCGGGACAGGGGGCCGTCAGCCCCAGCATTTT
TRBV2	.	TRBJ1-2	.	CASSPQGNYGYTF	TGTGCCAGCAGCCCACAGGGCAACTATGGCTACACCTTC
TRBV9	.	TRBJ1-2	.	CASSVATTYTF	TGTGCCAGCAGCGTAGCTACCACCTACACCTTC
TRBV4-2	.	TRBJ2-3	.	CASSQDWRGDTQYF	TGTGCCAGCAGCCAAGATTGGCGGGGAGATACGCAGTATTTT
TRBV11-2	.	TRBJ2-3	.	CATQGRGTDTQYF	TGTGCCACCCAGGGGAGGGGCACAGATACGCAGTATTTT
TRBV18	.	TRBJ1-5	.	CASSPTVASNQPQHF	TGTGCCAGCTCACCAACGGTAGCTAGCAATCAGCCCCAGCATTTT
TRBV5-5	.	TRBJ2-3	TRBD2	CASSWEGGGTDTQYF	TGTGCCAGCAGCTGGGAGGGCGGGGGGACAGATACGCAGTATTTT
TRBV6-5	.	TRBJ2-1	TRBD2	CASASGAYNEQFF	TGTGCCAGCGCTAGCGGGGCTTACAATGAGCAGTTCTTC
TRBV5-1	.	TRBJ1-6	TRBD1	CASSMGQVNSPLHF	TGCGCCAGCAGCATGGGACAGGTCAATTCACCCCTCCACTTT
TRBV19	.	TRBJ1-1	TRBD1	CASTITGAGITEAFF	TGTGCCAGTACCATAACAGGGGCCGGAATCACTGAAGCTTTCTTT
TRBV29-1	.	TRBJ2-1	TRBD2	CSVQRGGYNEQFF	TGCAGCGTTCAGCGGGGGGGATACAATGAGCAGTTCTTC
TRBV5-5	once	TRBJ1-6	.	CASSLAGFKNSPLHF	TGTGCCAGCAGCTTGGCCGGGTTCAAGAATTCACCCCTCCACTTT
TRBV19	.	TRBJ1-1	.	CASSIGTAGRTEAFF	TGTGCCAGTAGTATAGGGACAGCGGGAAGGACTGAAGCTTTCTTT
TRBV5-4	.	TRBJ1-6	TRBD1	CASSFGGQQDSPLHF	TGTGCCAGCAGCTTCGGGGGACAGCAAGATTCACCCCTCCACTTT
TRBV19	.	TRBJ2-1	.	CASSIPGAALAGNEQFF	TGTGCCAGTAGCATCCCAGGAGCGGCACTAGCAGGCAATGAGCAGTTCTTC
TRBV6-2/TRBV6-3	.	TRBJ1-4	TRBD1	CASSYRQGEEEKLFF	TGTGCCAGCAGTTACAGGCAGGGGGAAGAGGAAAAACTGTTTTTT
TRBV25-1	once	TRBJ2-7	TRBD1	CASSKTGGSYEQYF	TGTGCCAGCAGCAAGACAGGGGGCTCCTACGAGCAGTACTTC
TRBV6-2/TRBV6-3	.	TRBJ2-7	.	CASSDRGRGREQYF	TGTGCCAGCAGTGACCGGGGTCGGGGTCGCGAGCAGTACTTC
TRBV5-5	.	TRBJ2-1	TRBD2	CASSPRLAAYNEQFF	TGTGCCAGCAGCCCCAGACTAGCGGCCTACAATGAGCAGTTCTTC
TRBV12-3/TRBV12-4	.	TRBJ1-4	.	CASSHRGEKLFF	TGTGCCAGCAGTCATAGGGGTGAAAAACTGTTTTTT
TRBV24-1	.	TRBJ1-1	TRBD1	CAARQGTESEAFF	TGTGCCGCCCGACAGGGAACGGAATCTGAAGCTTTCTTT
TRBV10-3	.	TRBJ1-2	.	CAISESEASNYGYTF	TGTGCCATCAGTGAGTCGGAGGCTTCTAACTATGGCTACACCTTC